The 3 T cell receptor beta chains reported below all come from one sample, sequenced in a study of regulatory T cells in long-lasting Graves disease (dated by TCRdb to the early 2020s). Per the publication, the time point label means: persistent/refractory GD, antithyroid drugs over 5 years with positive TRAb. For both TCR sequencing and RNA sequencing, RNA was extracted from PBMCs using TRIzol. The library relied on multiplex PCR. The listed sequencing device is Illumina HiSeq 4000. iRepertoire HTBI primers and Arm-PCR amplification of CDR3 regions were used to construct TCR beta libraries. Clones were called with MiXCR by TCRdb after fastp trimmed the public reads at Q25, and only in-frame beta chains were retained. Rows with a matching CDR3 protein are joined into one entry that keeps the most common DNA and genes. For this sample there are under 500,000 distinct CDR3 sequences; around 20% appear just once. Jointly, the top ten make up over 7.5% of the sample.

Source: peripheral blood mononuclear cells (PBMCs), taken when the disease was refractory, from a patient treated with antithyroid drugs. These receptor sequences come from a female donor with Graves disease.

The chain joins TRBV7-9 to TRBJ2-2; 8 nucleotides agree with TRBD2. The V gene end was trimmed by 7 bases and the J gene end by 5 bases; junction bases not matched to a gene: 6. The germline gives CDR1 SEHNR, CDR2 FQNEAQ (reference sequence). There are 14 residues in the CDR3. CDR3 in amino acids: CASKAGGGTGELFF. In nucleotides, the CDR3 is TGTGCCAGCAAGGCGGGAGGTGGGACCGGGGAGCTGTTTTTT.

The chain links TRBV20-1 to TRBJ2-3, with TRBD2 matching over 9 bases. This CDR3 is 18 amino acids long. J lost 2 bases, V lost 0 bases, and 12 bases had no gene match. The germline V gene encodes CDR1 DFQATT and CDR2 SNEGSKA (reference sequence). For the CDR3, the DNA is TGCAGTGCTAGAGATGGGAATAGCGGGAGAGATCCCACAGATACGCAGTATTTT. Protein sequence: CSARDGNSGRDPTDTQYF.

This clonotype was observed at least ten times. The chain couples TRBV6-1 to TRBJ1-5, with 9 bases lining up with TRBD1. Germline V lookup: CDR1 MNHNS, CDR2 SASEGT. V trimming: 6 bases; J trimming: 4 bases; junction bases outside the gene matches: 7. This CDR3 region has 15 residues. DNA of the CDR3: TGTGCCAGCAGGGGGACAGGGTTTCCTAATCAGCCCCAGCATTTT. Translating it yields CASRGTGFPNQPQHF.